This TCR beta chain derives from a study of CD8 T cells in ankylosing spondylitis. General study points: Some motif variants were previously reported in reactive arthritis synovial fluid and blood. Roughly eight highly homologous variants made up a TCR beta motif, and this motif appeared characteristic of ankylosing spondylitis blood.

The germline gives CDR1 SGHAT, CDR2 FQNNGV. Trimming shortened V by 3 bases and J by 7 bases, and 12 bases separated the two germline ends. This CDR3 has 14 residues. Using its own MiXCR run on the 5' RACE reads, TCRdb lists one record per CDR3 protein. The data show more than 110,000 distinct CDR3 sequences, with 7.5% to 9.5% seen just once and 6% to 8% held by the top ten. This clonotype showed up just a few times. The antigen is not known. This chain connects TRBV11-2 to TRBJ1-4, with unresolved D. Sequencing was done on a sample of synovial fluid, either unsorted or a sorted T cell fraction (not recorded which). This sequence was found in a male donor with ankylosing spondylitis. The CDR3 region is CASSLGRGSEKLFF. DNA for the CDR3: TGTGCCAGCAGCTTGGGGAGAGGGAGTGAAAAACTGTTTTTT.